Shown below are 17 T cell receptor beta chains from a single sample sequenced in a study of radiotherapy plus CTLA-4 blockade in lung cancer. Produced via immunoSEQ multiplex PCR; TCRdb's table is partial and in-frame only. The sample includes tens of thousands of clones, roughly 86% seen only once; the top ten take just over 0.85%. The sample consisted of peripheral blood, taken from a patient treated with radiotherapy plus ipilimumab. These receptors all stem from a human donor with non-small cell lung cancer who had stable disease on radiotherapy plus ipilimumab.

The chain is built from TRBV5-8 and TRBJ2-3, with D perhaps matching TRBD1 or TRBD2 (6 bases each). The length of the CDR3 is 16 residues. Germline V gene sequence: CDR1 SGHTS, CDR2 YDEGEE. Trimming took 4 bases from V and 1 from J, leaving 16 bases between them. The CDR3 bases are TGTGCCAGCAGCCCTGGCACGGGGGCCCGCACAGATACGCAGTATTTT. Translation gives CASSPGTGARTDTQYF.

The chain links TRBV10-2 to TRBJ1-5; D perhaps matches TRBD1 (6 bases). The CDR3 has 14 amino acids. CDR1 WSHSY and CDR2 SAAADI come from the germline V gene. V dropped 3 bases and J dropped 7 bases, with 13 bases sitting between them. This CDR3 reads CASSDWGGQQPQHF. The CDR3 nucleotides read TGCGCCAGCAGTGATTGGGGGGGCCAACAGCCCCAGCATTTT.

The J gene is TRBJ2-7, the V gene TRBV30; D not resolved. V was shortened by 2 bases and J by 2 bases, with 7 bases between the two germline ends. The CDR3 loop spans 12 amino acids. CDR1 and CDR2 from the germline V gene are GTSNPN and SVGIG (reference sequence). The CDR3 nucleotides read TGTGCCTGGAGTCAAGGGCCCTACGAGCAGTACTTC. It codes for CAWSQGPYEQYF.

This chain connects TRBV9 to TRBJ1-5, with 7 positions matching TRBD1. Trimming cost V 0 bases and J 7 bases; bases outside gene matches: 7. This CDR3 has 15 amino acids. Germline loops: CDR1 SGDLS, CDR2 YYNGEE. In DNA, the CDR3 is TGTGCCAGCAGCGTAGATGGGAACAGGGGACAGCCCCAGCATTTT. This encodes CASSVDGNRGQPQHF.

The chain combines TRBV19 with TRBJ1-4; D is possibly TRBD1 (5 bases). The V and J ends lost 7 bases and 3 bases respectively, with 12 bases between them. Looked up from germline, CDR1 is LNHDA and CDR2 is SQIVND (reference sequence). This CDR3 is built from 14 residues. Written as DNA, the CDR3 is TGTGCCAGTACCCCGCAGGGTCCTAATGAAAAACTGTTTTTT. Its translation is CASTPQGPNEKLFF.

The chain is built from TRBV7-3 and TRBJ2-1; the D gene is possibly TRBD2 (5 bases). Trimming shortened V by 5 bases and J by 5 bases, and 19 bases separated the two germline ends. Per germline, CDR1 SGHTA and CDR2 FQGTGA. This CDR3 region has 16 residues. CDR3 loop: CASSPTVGAGNNEQFF. CDR3 nucleotides: TGTGCCAGCAGCCCGACCGTCGGCGCCGGGAACAATGAGCAGTTCTTC.

V usage is TRBV5-1 and J usage is TRBJ2-7; 11 bases are shared with TRBD1. The CDR3 length is 16 residues. Germline loops: CDR1 SGHRS, CDR2 YFSETQ. J lost 1 base, V lost 0 bases, and 3 bases had no gene match. The CDR3 region is CASSLVGQGASYEQYF. The CDR3 DNA reads as TGCGCCAGCAGCTTGGTAGGACAGGGGGCATCCTACGAGCAGTACTTC. The whole variable domain, remainder taken from reference TRBV5-1 and TRBJ2-7, is KAGVTQTPRYLIKTRGQQVTLSCSPISGHRSVSWYQQTPGQGLQFLFEYFSETQRNKGNFPGRFSGRQFSNSRSEMNVSTLELGDSALYLCASSLVGQGASYEQYFGPGTRLTVT.

This sequence joins TRBV7-3 and TRBJ2-5, with TRBD2 as a possible D gene (7 bases). The CDR3 sequence is 15 residues long. V dropped 5 bases and J dropped 1 base, with 14 bases sitting between them. Germline CDR1 reads SGHTA; CDR2 reads FQGTGA. The CDR3 reads CASSQGGAVQETQYF. The CDR3 nucleotides are TGTGCCAGCAGCCAAGGGGGGGCGGTCCAAGAGACCCAGTACTTC.

This rearrangement joins TRBV5-4 to TRBJ2-3; tentatively, D is TRBD1 or TRBD2 (5 bases each). The CDR3 consists of 13 residues. The germline CDR1 and CDR2 sequences are SGHNT and YYREEE (reference sequence). Deletions cut 3 bases from V and 8 bases from J, with 13 bases between. This CDR3 reads CASSSNWGRTQYF. In nucleotides, the CDR3 is TGTGCCAGCAGCTCCAACTGGGGACGTACGCAGTATTTT.

The chain links TRBV28 to TRBJ1-4; 9 bases line up with TRBD1. Losses at the gene ends were 6 bases for V and 7 bases for J; bases not matched to a gene: 9. The V gene's germline CDR1 is MDHEN and CDR2 SYDVKM. CDR3 size: 15 residues. The CDR3 nucleotides read TGTGCCAGCAGCAAGGGGGGGACAGGGTTTGAAAAACTGTTTTTT. It specifies CASSKGGTGFEKLFF.

This clone came up a few times. The chain joins TRBV2 to TRBJ1-1, with TRBD1 matching over 7 bases. Germline values: CDR1 SNHLY, CDR2 FYNNEI. The V segment lost 5 bases and the J segment 0 bases; nucleotides outside the gene matches: 0. The CDR3 is 13 residues long. The CDR3 protein is CASSTGVNTEAFF. CDR3 nucleotides: TGTGCCAGCAGTACAGGGGTGAACACTGAAGCTTTCTTT. Full variable domain (rest looked up from reference TRBV2 and TRBJ1-1): EPEVTQTPSHQVTQMGQEVILRCVPISNHLYFYWYRQILGQKVEFLVSFYNNEISEKSEIFDDQFSVERPDGSNFTLKIRSTKLEDSAMYFCASSTGVNTEAFFGQGTRLTVV.

The CDR3 DNA reads TGTGCCAGCAGCTTAGAGGGCAGGGTAGGGACTGAAGCTTTCTTT. As protein: CASSLEGRVGTEAFF. This sequence joins TRBV7-2 and TRBJ1-1; perhaps TRBD1 as D (5 bases). CDR1 and CDR2 from the germline V gene are SGHTA and FQGNSA. The CDR3 extends over 15 amino acids. V was trimmed by 1 base and J by 5 bases, leaving 14 bases between them.

The CDR3 spells CASSFSRGGNTGELFF. The CDR3 coding sequence is TGCGCCAGCAGCTTCAGCCGGGGGGGAAACACCGGGGAGCTGTTTTTT. The chain employs TRBV5-1 and TRBJ2-2; TRBD2 aligns across 8 bases. Germline V gene data show CDR1 as SGHRS and CDR2 as YFSETQ. The trim removed 2 bases at V and 2 bases at J, leaving 5 bases unmatched. The CDR3 is made up of 16 amino acids.

This clone occurred once. Written as DNA, the CDR3 is TGCGCCAGCAGCCGACAGGGGTCTAATGAAAAACTGTTTTTT. Translating it yields CASSRQGSNEKLFF. V gene TRBV5-1 combines with J gene TRBJ1-4, with 8 bases matching TRBD1. This CDR3 has 14 residues. Germline assignment: CDR1 SGHRS and CDR2 YFSETQ. V dropped 4 bases and J dropped 3; count of bases not matched to a gene: 2.

The chain recombines TRBV4-1 with TRBJ2-2; 8 bases match TRBD1. Germline V lookup: CDR1 MGHRA, CDR2 YSYEKL. J was trimmed by 7 bases and V by 1 base; bases with no gene match: 2. This CDR3 has 14 residues. The CDR3 reads CASSQGQGIGELFF. CDR3 sequence (DNA): TGCGCCAGCAGCCAAGGACAGGGGATCGGGGAGCTGTTTTTT.

The chain links TRBV5-1 to TRBJ2-2, with 8 nucleotides matching TRBD1. Per germline, CDR1 SGHRS and CDR2 YFSETQ. V trimming: 2 bases; J trimming: 1 base; junction bases outside the gene matches: 1. The CDR3 has 15 residues. The CDR3 nucleotides are TGCGCCAGCAGCTTTACAGGGGGGAACACCGGGGAGCTGTTTTTT. Protein product: CASSFTGGNTGELFF.

CDR3 nucleotide sequence: TGTGCCAGCAGTTCCCTGACTAGGTCTCTGATGAATGAGCAGTTCTTC. Translated, it gives CASSSLTRSLMNEQFF. J is TRBJ2-1 and V is TRBV27; D may be TRBD2 (6 bases). The CDR3 extends over 16 amino acids. V was shortened by 4 bases and J by 7 bases, with 20 bases between the two germline ends. Germline lookup yields CDR1 MNHEY and CDR2 SMNVEV (reference sequence).